This passage covers 12 T cell receptor beta chains from one sample sequenced in a study of beta chain features in type 1 diabetes. Isolated RNA was reverse transcribed in full, so expressed TCRB transcripts were sequenced. The protocol was immunoSEQ multiplex PCR, while the TCRdb copy is restricted to in-frame clones and leaves out a portion. This repertoire shows some 410,000 clones, about an eighth found once; its top ten account for approximately 0.05%. Sequencing was done on a sample of naive CD4+ T cells from blood. Receptor source: a woman under 30 in good health.

The chain uses TRBV6-5 and TRBJ2-7, with a possible D match to TRBD1 (6 bases). The V and J ends lost 7 bases and 0 bases respectively, with 13 bases between them. This CDR3 is 14 amino acids long. CDR1 and CDR2 (germline): MNHEY, SVGAGI. CDR3 sequence (DNA): TGTGCCAGCAAGGACAGAAGGGGCTCCTACGAGCAGTACTTC. Protein product: CASKDRRGSYEQYF.

In its sample, this clone was seen a few times. The chain employs TRBV12-5 and TRBJ2-3, with TRBD2 matching over 12 bases. The CDR3 loop spans 17 amino acids. V was clipped by 6 bases and J by 2 bases; unmatched bases: 9. CDR1 and CDR2 from the germline V gene are LGHNT and FRNRAP. The CDR3 is CASGPTSGGLHTDTQYF. The CDR3 DNA sequence: TGTGCTAGTGGCCCCACTAGCGGGGGGCTCCACACAGATACGCAGTATTTT.

The sample holds many counts of this clone. V and J are TRBV29-1 and TRBJ2-7; 11 bases map to TRBD2. The V segment lost 7 bases and the J segment 3 bases; nucleotides outside the gene matches: 8. Germline assignment: CDR1 SQVTM and CDR2 ANQGSEA. The CDR3 extends over 14 amino acids. The CDR3: CSARPGTSGYEQYF. The CDR3 DNA sequence: TGCAGCGCACGACCCGGGACTAGCGGCTACGAGCAGTACTTC.

The rearrangement joins TRBV4-3 to TRBJ2-1; 7 nucleotides agree with TRBD2. V trimming: 0 bases; J trimming: 6 bases; junction bases outside the gene matches: 14. Germline CDR1 reads LGHNA; CDR2 reads YSLEER. The CDR3 loop spans 18 amino acids. The CDR3 is CASSQDPPLREGINEQFF. The DNA for the CDR3 is TGCGCCAGCAGCCAAGATCCCCCTCTTAGGGAGGGTATCAATGAGCAGTTCTTC.

The rearrangement links TRBV5-1 to TRBJ2-3, with a weak D call TRBD2 (5 bases). This CDR3 is built from 15 residues. V lost 0 bases and J 5 bases, leaving 13 bases between the germline ends. Germline values: CDR1 SGHRS, CDR2 YFSETQ. This CDR3 is CASSLEGSVGDTQYF. CDR3 coding DNA: TGCGCCAGCAGCTTGGAGGGTAGCGTAGGAGATACGCAGTATTTT.

This clone showed up just a few times. J is TRBJ1-5 and V is TRBV4-2; D is uncertain. The CDR3 covers 15 residues. Trimming took off 0 bases at V and 3 bases at J, with 9 bases between the two ends. From germline, CDR1 is LGHNA and CDR2 YNFKEQ. The CDR3 sequence is CASSQEWAINQPQHF. The CDR3 DNA sequence: TGTGCCAGCAGCCAAGAATGGGCCATCAATCAGCCCCAGCATTTT.

Note on this clone: Distinct nucleotide sequences in the sample also encode this CDR3. This chain links TRBV10-3 with TRBJ2-7, with D possibly being TRBD1 (6 bases). This CDR3 contains 15 residues. The V gene lost 0 bases and the J gene lost 0 bases, with 9 bases spanning the gap. Germline lookup yields CDR1 ENHRY and CDR2 SYGVKD. CDR3 in amino acids: CAISESTGGSYEQYF. In DNA, the CDR3 is TGTGCCATCAGTGAGTCGACAGGCGGCTCCTACGAGCAGTACTTC.

Only a few counts were recorded for this clone. The V call is TRBV7-9, the J call TRBJ1-5; D remains unclear. V was trimmed by 3 bases and J by 5 bases, leaving 11 bases between them. The CDR3 has 14 amino acids. The germline V gene has CDR1 SEHNR and CDR2 FQNEAQ (reference sequence). The CDR3 region is CASSLGTDHQPQHF. CDR3 coding DNA: TGTGCCAGCAGCTTGGGAACGGATCATCAGCCCCAGCATTTT.

In this sample, this clone turned up a few times. This rearrangement joins TRBV6-4 to TRBJ2-7, with D possibly being TRBD1 (5 bases). In germline, CDR1 is MRHNA, CDR2 SNTAGT. Trimming shortened V by 2 bases and J by 0 bases, and 11 bases separated the two germline ends. The CDR3 runs 15 residues. The CDR3 DNA is TGTGCCAGCAGTGACAAGGGGTTATGCTCCTACGAGCAGTACGTC. Its translation: CASSDKGLCSYEQYV.

This clone has more than one count but fewer than ten. The chain carries TRBV7-2 and TRBJ2-7, with unresolved D. Germline V gene lookup returns CDR1 SGHTA and CDR2 FQGNSA. Trimming stripped 5 bases from V and 4 bases from J, with 9 bases between. There are 12 residues in the CDR3. In nucleotides, the CDR3 is TGTGCCAGCAGCCCCCAACGGTACGAGCAGTACTTC. Translating gives CASSPQRYEQYF.

This clone has just a few counts. Other nucleotide sequences from this sample produce the same CDR3. The chain links TRBV7-2 to TRBJ2-3; D call uncertain. CDR1 and CDR2 from the germline V gene are SGHTA and FQGNSA. With 5 bases removed from V and 2 bases from J, the gap between germline ends came to 5 bases. CDR3 length: 12 amino acids. The CDR3 loop is CASSRYTDTQYF. CDR3 coding DNA: TGTGCCAGCAGCCGTTACACAGATACGCAGTATTTT. Full variable domain (missing parts from reference TRBV7-2 and TRBJ2-3): GAGVSQSPSNKVTEKGKDVELRCDPISGHTALYWYRQSLGQGLEFLIYFQGNSAPDKSGLPSDRFSAERTGGSVSTLTIQRTQQEDSAVYLCASSRYTDTQYFGPGTRLTVL.

The chain uses TRBV10-3 and TRBJ1-1, with TRBD1 identical over 10 bases. Germline CDR1 and CDR2: ENHRY and SYGVKD. Trimming at V came to 0 bases and at J to 5 bases, leaving 3 bases not matched to a gene. The CDR3 sequence is 15 residues long. CDR3 residues: CAISESGTGETEAFF. The CDR3 DNA reads TGTGCCATCAGTGAGTCCGGGACAGGGGAGACTGAAGCTTTCTTT.